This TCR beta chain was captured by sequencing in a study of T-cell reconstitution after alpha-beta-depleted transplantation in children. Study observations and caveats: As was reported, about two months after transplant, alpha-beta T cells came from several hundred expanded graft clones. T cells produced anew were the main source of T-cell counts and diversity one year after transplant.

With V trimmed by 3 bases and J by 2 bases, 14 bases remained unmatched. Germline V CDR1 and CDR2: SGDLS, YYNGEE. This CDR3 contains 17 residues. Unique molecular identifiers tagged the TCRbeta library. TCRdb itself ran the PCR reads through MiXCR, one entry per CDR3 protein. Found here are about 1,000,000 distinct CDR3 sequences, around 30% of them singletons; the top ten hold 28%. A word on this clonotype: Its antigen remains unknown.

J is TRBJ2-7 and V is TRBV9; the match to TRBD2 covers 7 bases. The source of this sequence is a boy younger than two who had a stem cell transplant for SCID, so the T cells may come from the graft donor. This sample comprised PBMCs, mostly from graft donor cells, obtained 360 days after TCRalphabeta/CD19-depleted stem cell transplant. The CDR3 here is CASSAEVTAGPTYEQYF. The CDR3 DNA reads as TGTGCCAGCAGCGCGGAGGTAACAGCGGGGCCTACCTACGAGCAGTACTTC.